The next 15 T cell receptor beta chains were all read from a single sample in a study of CD8 T cells in ankylosing spondylitis. General study points: Blood of patients with ankylosing spondylitis appeared to be characterized by a TCR beta motif of seven or eight highly homologous variants.

TCRdb used MiXCR to reprocess the 5' RACE reads, holding one entry per CDR3 protein. The data show hundreds of thousands of distinct CDR3 sequences, roughly 12% seen once. These receptors have no known antigen. What was sequenced was blood, either unsorted or a sorted T cell fraction (not recorded which). Receptors were obtained from a male donor with ankylosing spondylitis.

The chain uses TRBV20-1 and TRBJ2-1, with D tentatively TRBD1 (5 bases). V lost 4 bases and J lost 7, with 11 bases in between. CDR1 is DFQATT and CDR2 is SNEGSKA in the germline V gene (reference sequence). The CDR3 length is 12 residues. CDR3 amino acids: CSAKLDTNEQFF. The CDR3 DNA reads TGCAGTGCTAAGTTGGACACGAATGAGCAGTTCTTC.

This clonotype was detected a few times. The rearrangement uses TRBV20-1 and TRBJ1-2, with D hard to call. The V gene's germline CDR1 is DFQATT and CDR2 SNEGSKA (reference sequence). The CDR3 is made up of 12 amino acids. The V gene lost 5 bases and the J gene lost 4 bases, with 11 bases spanning the gap. CDR3 residues: CSAPGDGYGYTF. DNA of the CDR3: TGCAGTGCTCCGGGTGATGGCTATGGCTACACCTTC.

The rearrangement uses TRBV20-1 and TRBJ2-1; TRBD2 aligns across 11 bases. The CDR3 runs 14 residues. The germline V gene has CDR1 DFQATT and CDR2 SNEGSKA (reference sequence). V lost 6 bases, J lost 7 bases, and 8 bases stayed unmatched. CDR3 sequence: CSATSGSVGNEQFF. The CDR3 DNA reads TGCAGTGCCACTAGCGGGAGCGTCGGGAATGAGCAGTTCTTC.

The CDR3 DNA reads TGTGCCAGCAGCGGACAGGGAATCGTTGGAAACACCATATATTTT. Amino acid sequence: CASSGQGIVGNTIYF. The rearrangement uses TRBV7-2 and TRBJ1-3, with TRBD1 matching over 8 bases. Germline loops: CDR1 SGHTA, CDR2 FQGNSA. CDR3 size: 15 residues. Unmatched junction bases numbered 6, after V lost 5 bases and J lost 3 bases.

This clonotype was seen repeatedly, ten times or more. The chain uses TRBV7-2 and TRBJ2-1; D is uncertain. V was trimmed by 2 bases and J by 8 bases, leaving 10 bases between them. The CDR3 length is 13 residues. In germline, CDR1 is SGHTA, CDR2 FQGNSA. As DNA, the CDR3 is TGTGCCAGCAGCTTAATGTGGAGCGATGAGCAGTTCTTC. Its translation: CASSLMWSDEQFF.

The CDR3 nucleotides are TGTGCCAGCTCGACGACGGGACAGGGTTACGAGCAGTACTTC. Translating it yields CASSTTGQGYEQYF. The chain employs TRBV18 and TRBJ2-7; TRBD1 aligns across 9 bases. The CDR3 covers 14 residues. Per the germline V gene, CDR1 is KGHSH and CDR2 is LQKENI. V shed 6 bases, J shed 4 bases, and the junction held 7 bases outside the gene matches. The full variable domain, completed using reference TRBV18 and TRBJ2-7, is NAGVMQNPRHLVRRRGQEARLRCSPMKGHSHVYWYRQLPEEGLKFMVYLQKENIIDESGMPKERFSAEFPKEGPSILRIQQVVRGDSAAYFCASSTTGQGYEQYFGPGTRLTVT.

This clonotype was detected many times. This chain connects TRBV20-1 to TRBJ2-3, with D unclear. V lost 3 bases and J lost 5, with 18 bases in between. Germline V gene data show CDR1 as DFQATT and CDR2 as SNEGSKA (reference sequence). The length of the CDR3 is 15 residues. The CDR3 loop is CSARPMTRLEDTQYF. The CDR3 coding sequence is TGCAGTGCTAGGCCCATGACCCGCCTAGAAGATACGCAGTATTTT.

The rearrangement uses TRBV20-1 and TRBJ1-2, with 7 bases identical to TRBD1. The V and J ends lost 0 bases and 0 bases, in that order; junction bases with no gene match: 4. This CDR3 has 15 residues. Germline V gene data show CDR1 as DFQATT and CDR2 as SNEGSKA (reference sequence). In nucleotides, the CDR3 is TGCAGTGCTAGAGATGTCACAGGGGCTAACTATGGCTACACCTTC. Amino acid sequence: CSARDVTGANYGYTF.

This clonotype was seen only a few times. The V and J genes are TRBV11-1 and TRBJ2-7; weak D call: TRBD2 (7 bases). Germline CDR1 SGHAT, CDR2 FQDESV (reference sequence). Trimming pared 5 bases from V and 4 bases from J, leaving 15 bases between. There are 14 residues in the CDR3. The CDR3 DNA is TGTGCCAGCAGCAACACCAGGGGAGGGTACGAGCAGTACTTC. Its translation: CASSNTRGGYEQYF.

The chain is built from TRBV7-2 and TRBJ2-7; 8 bases are a match to TRBD1. Germline assignment: CDR1 SGHTA and CDR2 FQGNSA. Trimming at V came to 0 bases and at J to 6 bases, leaving 7 bases not matched to a gene. CDR3 length: 15 residues. The CDR3 region is CASSLASSGQGEQYF. DNA of the CDR3: TGTGCCAGCAGCTTAGCGTCGTCCGGACAGGGCGAGCAGTACTTC.

This clonotype occurred many times. V and J are TRBV20-1 and TRBJ2-5; D gene uncertain. Deletions cut 3 bases from V and 5 bases from J, with 7 bases between. Looked up from germline, CDR1 is DFQATT and CDR2 is SNEGSKA (reference sequence). There are 11 residues in the CDR3. In DNA, the CDR3 is TGCAGTGCTAGGACCCGGGAGACCCAGTACTTC. Protein: CSARTRETQYF.

The chain has TRBV12-3 or TRBV12-4 and TRBJ1-6; 7 bases match TRBD1. Losses at the gene ends were 8 bases for V and 7 bases for J; bases not matched to a gene: 8. This CDR3 comprises 14 residues. The CDR3 DNA is TGTGCCAGCGGGTCGACAGGGCGGAATTCACCCCTCCACTTT. Its translation: CASGSTGRNSPLHF.

The V and J genes are TRBV10-3 and TRBJ1-2; 10 bases match TRBD1. The CDR3 totals 12 residues. Unmatched junction bases numbered 6, after V lost 11 bases and J lost 6 bases. CDR1 is ENHRY, CDR2 SYGVKD, per germline. CDR3 in DNA: TGTGCCTCCCTGGACAGGGGGGATGGCTACACCTTC. It is translated as CASLDRGDGYTF.

This clonotype has ten or more counts. The chain combines TRBV5-1 with TRBJ2-7, with D perhaps matching TRBD1 (5 bases). Germline V gives CDR1 SGHRS, CDR2 YFSETQ. This CDR3 has 14 residues. Trimming took 4 bases from V and 0 from J, leaving 11 bases between them. The CDR3 DNA reads TGCGCCAGCAGCGAACAGGTTATCTCCTACGAGCAGTACTTC. Translation: CASSEQVISYEQYF.

The table lists this clonotype with many counts. The chain is built from TRBV20-1 and TRBJ1-1; possibly TRBD1 for D (5 bases). The germline gives CDR1 DFQATT, CDR2 SNEGSKA (reference sequence). V was trimmed by 1 base and J by 3 bases, leaving 12 bases between them. This CDR3 comprises 14 residues. In DNA, the CDR3 is TGCAGTGCTAGAGCGCTATGGGGGGACACTGAAGCTTTCTTT. It translates to CSARALWGDTEAFF.